The sequence of this TCR beta chain was determined in a study of shared clonotypes between healthy human individuals. General study points: Larger estimated richness was generally recorded for naive subsets relative to memory subsets.

This clone was detected only once. The antigen remains undetermined. The healthy adult donors were HIV-negative and reported no recent acute infections or vaccinations. The CDR3 runs 15 residues. V was cut by 4 bases and J by 1 base, with 15 bases left in between. Germline V CDR1 and CDR2: SGHRS, YFSETQ. Samples underwent the assay at deep level. Method: immunoSEQ multiplex PCR; TCRdb's copy keeps in-frame clones and lacks some. The data show approximately 250,000 clones, about 69% seen once. The V call is TRBV5-1, the J call TRBJ2-7, with D perhaps TRBD1 (5 bases). The TCR was taken from a man aged 25-45 years in good health. The source material was memory CD4+ T cells sorted from blood. Noted subset: CD45RA-negative fraction. The CDR3 coding sequence is TGCGCCAGCAGCCCGACAGCCCTTAGGTCCTACGAGCAGTACTTC. Amino acid sequence: CASSPTALRSYEQYF.